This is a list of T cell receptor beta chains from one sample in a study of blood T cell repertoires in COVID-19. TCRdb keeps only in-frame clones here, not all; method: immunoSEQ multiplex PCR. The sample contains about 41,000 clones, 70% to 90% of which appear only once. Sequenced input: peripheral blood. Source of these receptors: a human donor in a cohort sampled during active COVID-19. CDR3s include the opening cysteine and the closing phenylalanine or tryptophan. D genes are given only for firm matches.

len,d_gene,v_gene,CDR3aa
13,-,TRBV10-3,CASTGVNTGELFF
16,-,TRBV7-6,CASSRSTPSPFYEQYF
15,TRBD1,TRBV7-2,CASSLGGTEKETQYF
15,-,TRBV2,CASSGPGAGNQPQHF
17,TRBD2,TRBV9,CASSVEGAGGPYNEQFF
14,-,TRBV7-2,CASSLRAYSTEAFF
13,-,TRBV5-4,CASSFDGNYGYTF
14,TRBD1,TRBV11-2,CASSLTGGNTEAFF
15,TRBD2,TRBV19,CASTSGELAGVEQFF
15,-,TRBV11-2,CASSLAFGLLYEQYF
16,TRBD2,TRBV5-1,CASSLGLAGGQNEQFF
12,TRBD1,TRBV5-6,CASSQDRRSQYF
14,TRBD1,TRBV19,CASSTGGSFTEAFF
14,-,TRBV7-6,CASSFGGSTDTQYF
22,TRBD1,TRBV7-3,CASSLKARAVRGQESYNSPLHF
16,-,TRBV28,CASRGYLDTYTGELFF
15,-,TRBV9,CASSPDPRTGTEQFF
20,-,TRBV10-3,CAISESMTQPLGRVLYGYTF
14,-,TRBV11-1,CASSSGTTNTEAFF
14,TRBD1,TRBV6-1,CASSERGQSYEQYF
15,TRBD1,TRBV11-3,CASNSNRGSGNEQYF
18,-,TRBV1,CTSSRSTGTDMSQETQYF
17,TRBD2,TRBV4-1,CASSQESGRANTDTQYF
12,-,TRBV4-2,CASKDRVNEQFF
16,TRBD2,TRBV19,CASSMGLAGGTYEQYF
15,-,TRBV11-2,CASSSPGQNTGELFF
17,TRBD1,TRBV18,CASSPRQGGLGNQPQHF
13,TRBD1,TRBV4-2,CASSQGQNYEQYF
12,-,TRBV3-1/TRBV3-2,CASSRTPYEQYF
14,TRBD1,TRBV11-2,CASSSGTGLSGQYF
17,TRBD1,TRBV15,CATSPPNVGQERDTQYF
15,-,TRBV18,CASSPEARGANVLTF
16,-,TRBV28,CASSLAYRENNSPLHF
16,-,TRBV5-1,CASSLAPAGANEKLFF
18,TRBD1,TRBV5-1,CASSLKQGWVSGANVLTF
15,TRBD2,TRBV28,CASSSLAGGRDEQYF
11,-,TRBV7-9,CASSSSEKLFF
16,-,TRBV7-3,CASSLQGGSSYNEQFF
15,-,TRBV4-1,CASSQDTGEGNEQFF
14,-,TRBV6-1,CASSEAVELGEQYF
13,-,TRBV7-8,CASSLGTSSEQFF
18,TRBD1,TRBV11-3,CASSAYSRQGGAYNEQFF
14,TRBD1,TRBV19,CASRETGNSYEQYF
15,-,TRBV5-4,CASSLGSPRSDEQFF
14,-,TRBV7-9,CASSLRQSVYGYTF
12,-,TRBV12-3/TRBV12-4,CASTLPPEPQHF
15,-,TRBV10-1,CASSTTSGATDTQYF
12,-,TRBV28,CATAHSTDTQYF
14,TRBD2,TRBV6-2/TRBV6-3,CASSYGTSGYEQYF
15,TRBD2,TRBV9,CASSVLLAGDNEQFF
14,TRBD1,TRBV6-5,CASNGTGLNSPLHF
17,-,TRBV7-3,CASSLNSYLEGAREQFF